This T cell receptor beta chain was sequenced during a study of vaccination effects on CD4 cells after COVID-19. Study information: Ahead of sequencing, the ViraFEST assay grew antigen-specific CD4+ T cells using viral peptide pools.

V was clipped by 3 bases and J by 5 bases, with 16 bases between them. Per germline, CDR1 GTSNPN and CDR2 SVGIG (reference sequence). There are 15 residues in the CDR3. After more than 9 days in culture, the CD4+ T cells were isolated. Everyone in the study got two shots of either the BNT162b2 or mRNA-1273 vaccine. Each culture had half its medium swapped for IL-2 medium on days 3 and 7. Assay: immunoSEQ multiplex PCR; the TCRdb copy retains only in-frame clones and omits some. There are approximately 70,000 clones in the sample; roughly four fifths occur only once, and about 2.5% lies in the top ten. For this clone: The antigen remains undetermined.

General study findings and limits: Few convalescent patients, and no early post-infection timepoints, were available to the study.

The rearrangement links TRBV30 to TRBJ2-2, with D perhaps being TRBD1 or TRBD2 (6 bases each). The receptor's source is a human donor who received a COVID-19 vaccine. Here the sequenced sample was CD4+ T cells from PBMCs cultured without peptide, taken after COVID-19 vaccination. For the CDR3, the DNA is TGTGCCTGGAGCGTCTGGGGGGCTAAGACCGGGGAGCTGTTTTTT. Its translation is CAWSVWGAKTGELFF.